Described below is a single T cell receptor beta chain sequence and its context. Authors' data handling: Amplifying reference gene primers gave estimates of nucleated cell counts. The method was immunoSEQ multiplex PCR; TCRdb's version includes in-frame clones alone and lacks a portion of them. V, J and clone size reflect that table, while D and trimming were determined from the DNA. The sample includes 150,000 to 200,000 clones, roughly four fifths seen only once; the top ten take around 12%. This sample was included in a study of blood T cell repertoires in COVID-19. Followed longitudinally, the Seattle patients had been enrolled during active infection. The receptor's source is a woman older than 75 with COVID-19, enrolled during active disease. Sequencing was performed on peripheral blood.

The CDR3 region is CASSPETSDIQETQYF. The CDR3 DNA reads as TGTGCCAGCTCACCAGAGACTAGCGATATCCAAGAGACCCAGTACTTC. This rearrangement joins TRBV18 to TRBJ2-5; 8 bases match TRBD2. Losses at the gene ends were 2 bases for V and 1 base for J; bases not matched to a gene: 6. Germline V lookup: CDR1 KGHSH, CDR2 LQKENI. The CDR3 runs to 16 residues.